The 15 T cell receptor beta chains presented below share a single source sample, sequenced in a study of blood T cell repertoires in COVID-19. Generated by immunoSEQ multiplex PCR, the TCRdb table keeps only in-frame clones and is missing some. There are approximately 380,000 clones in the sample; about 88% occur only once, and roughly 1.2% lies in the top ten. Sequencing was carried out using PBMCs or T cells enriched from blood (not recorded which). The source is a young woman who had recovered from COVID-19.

The CDR3 DNA reads as TGCGCCAGCAGCTTGGTTGGGACAGCTAACTATGGCTACACCTTC. The encoded protein is CASSLVGTANYGYTF. V gene TRBV5-1 combines with J gene TRBJ1-2, with 7 bases lining up with TRBD1. V lost 0 bases, J lost 0 bases, and 2 bases stayed unmatched. The germline V gene has CDR1 SGHRS and CDR2 YFSETQ. The CDR3 loop spans 15 amino acids. The complete variable domain, with remaining parts taken from reference TRBV5-1 and TRBJ1-2, reads KAGVTQTPRYLIKTRGQQVTLSCSPISGHRSVSWYQQTPGQGLQFLFEYFSETQRNKGNFPGRFSGRQFSNSRSEMNVSTLELGDSALYLCASSLVGTANYGYTFGSGTRLTVV.

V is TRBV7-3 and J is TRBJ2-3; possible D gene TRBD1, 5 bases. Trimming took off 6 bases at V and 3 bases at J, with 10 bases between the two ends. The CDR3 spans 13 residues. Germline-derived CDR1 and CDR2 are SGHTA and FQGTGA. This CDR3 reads CASRGVGTDTQYF. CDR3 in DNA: TGTGCCAGCAGAGGGGTGGGAACAGATACGCAGTATTTT.

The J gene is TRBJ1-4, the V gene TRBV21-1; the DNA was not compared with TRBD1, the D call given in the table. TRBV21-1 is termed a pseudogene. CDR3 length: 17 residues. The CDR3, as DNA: TGTGCCAGCAGCAAAGGGGAAGGGGGCTCGTTTCATGAAAAACTGTTTTTT. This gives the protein CASSKGEGGSFHEKLFF.

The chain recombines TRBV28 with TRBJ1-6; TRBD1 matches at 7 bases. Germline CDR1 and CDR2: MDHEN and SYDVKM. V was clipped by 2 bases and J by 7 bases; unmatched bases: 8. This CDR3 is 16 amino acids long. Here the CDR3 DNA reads TGTGCCAGCAGTTTACCTAGGGACAGCGTCAATTCACCCCTCCACTTT. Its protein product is CASSLPRDSVNSPLHF.

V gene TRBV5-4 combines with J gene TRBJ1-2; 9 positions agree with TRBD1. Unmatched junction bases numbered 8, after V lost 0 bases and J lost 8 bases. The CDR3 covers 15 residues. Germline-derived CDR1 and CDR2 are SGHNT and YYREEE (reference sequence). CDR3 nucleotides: TGTGCCAGCAGCTTGGCCCCGGACAGGGGAAGAGGCTACACCTTC. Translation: CASSLAPDRGRGYTF.

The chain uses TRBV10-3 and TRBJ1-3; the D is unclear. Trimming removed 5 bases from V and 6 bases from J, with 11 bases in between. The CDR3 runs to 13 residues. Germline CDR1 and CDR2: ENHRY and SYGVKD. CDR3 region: CAISQPTENTIYF. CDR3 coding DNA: TGTGCCATCAGTCAGCCTACAGAAAACACCATATATTTT.

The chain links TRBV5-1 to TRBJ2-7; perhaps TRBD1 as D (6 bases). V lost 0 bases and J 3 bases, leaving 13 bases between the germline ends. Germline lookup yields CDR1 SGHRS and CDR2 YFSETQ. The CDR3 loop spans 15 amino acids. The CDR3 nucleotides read TGCGCCAGCAGCTTGGACCCGGGACAAAACTACGAGCAGTACTTC. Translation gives CASSLDPGQNYEQYF.

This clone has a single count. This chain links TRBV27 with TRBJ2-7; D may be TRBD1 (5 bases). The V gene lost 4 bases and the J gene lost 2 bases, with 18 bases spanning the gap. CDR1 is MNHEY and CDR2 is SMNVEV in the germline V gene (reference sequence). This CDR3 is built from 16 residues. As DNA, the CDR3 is TGTGCCAGCAGTTATCACGTGGGCAGGGCCACCTACGAGCAGTACTTC. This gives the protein CASSYHVGRATYEQYF.

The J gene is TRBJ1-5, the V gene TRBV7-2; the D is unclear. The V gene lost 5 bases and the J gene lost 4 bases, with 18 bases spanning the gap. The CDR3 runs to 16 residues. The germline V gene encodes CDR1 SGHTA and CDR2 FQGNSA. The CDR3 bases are TGTGCCAGCAGCCCACAATACGACATACTGAATCAGCCCCAGCATTTT. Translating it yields CASSPQYDILNQPQHF.

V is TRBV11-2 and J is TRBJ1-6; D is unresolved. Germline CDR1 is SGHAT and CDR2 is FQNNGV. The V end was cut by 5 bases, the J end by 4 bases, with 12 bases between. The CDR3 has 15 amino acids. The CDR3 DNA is TGTGCCAGCAGCGTCGCGCCGGGGTATAATTCACCCCTCCACTTT. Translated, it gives CASSVAPGYNSPLHF.

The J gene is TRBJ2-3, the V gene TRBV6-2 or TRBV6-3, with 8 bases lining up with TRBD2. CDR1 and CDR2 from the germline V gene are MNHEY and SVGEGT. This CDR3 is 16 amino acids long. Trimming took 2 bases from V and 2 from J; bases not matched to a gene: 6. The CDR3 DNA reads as TGTGCCAGCAGTTACGGTAGCGGGGACATCACAGATACGCAGTATTTT. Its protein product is CASSYGSGDITDTQYF.

CDR3 amino acids: CASSPSDRDFWPNEKLFF. The CDR3 bases are TGTGCCAGTAGTCCCTCGGACAGGGATTTTTGGCCTAATGAAAAACTGTTTTTT. This chain joins TRBV19 and TRBJ1-4; the match to TRBD1 covers 8 bases. The CDR3 sequence is 18 residues long. The trim removed 5 bases at V and 3 bases at J, leaving 14 bases unmatched. Germline loops: CDR1 LNHDA, CDR2 SQIVND (reference sequence).

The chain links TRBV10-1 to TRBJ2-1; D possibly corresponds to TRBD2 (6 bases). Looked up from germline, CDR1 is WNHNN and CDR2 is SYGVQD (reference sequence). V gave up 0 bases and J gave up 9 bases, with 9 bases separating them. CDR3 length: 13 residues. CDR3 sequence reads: CASSESGGLEQFF. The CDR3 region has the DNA TGCGCCAGCAGTGAGTCCGGGGGTCTTGAGCAGTTCTTC.

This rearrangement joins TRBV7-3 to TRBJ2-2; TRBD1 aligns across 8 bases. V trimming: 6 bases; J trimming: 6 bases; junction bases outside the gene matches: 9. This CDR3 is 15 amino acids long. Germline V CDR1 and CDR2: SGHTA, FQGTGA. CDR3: CASSPRQGASGELFF. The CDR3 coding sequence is TGTGCCAGCAGTCCTCGGCAGGGGGCTTCCGGGGAGCTGTTTTTT.

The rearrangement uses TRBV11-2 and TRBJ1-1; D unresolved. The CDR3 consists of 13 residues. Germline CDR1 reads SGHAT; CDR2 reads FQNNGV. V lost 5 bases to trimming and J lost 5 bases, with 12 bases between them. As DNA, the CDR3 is TGTGCCAGCAGCACCACGACTGAGACTGAAGCTTTCTTT. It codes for CASSTTTETEAFF.